Included here is one T cell receptor (beta chain) sequence, with context. Its antigen remains unknown. Two oligonucleotides, mixed equimolar, formed the beta constant-region primer covering TRBC1 and TRBC2. The ligated cDNA underwent four PCR rounds using SP2 and nested alpha and beta constant-region primers. TCRdb re-called the UMI-ligation and nested PCR reads through MiXCR, storing one row per CDR3 protein. The sample records about 120,000 distinct CDR3 sequences, 36% being singletons. These data originate in a study of naive and memory T cell subsets. Broader study findings: Gini index rose across naive, CM, EM and EMRA in CD4 and CD8.

V lost 6 bases and J lost 7, with 13 bases in between. From germline, CDR1 is MDHEN and CDR2 SYDVKM. The length of the CDR3 is 14 residues. Sequencing was done on a sample of central memory CD4+ T cells from blood. The genes are TRBV28 and TRBJ1-6, with D maybe TRBD1 (5 bases). The TCR sequence derives from a human donor in good health. DNA of the CDR3: TGTGCCAGCAGGGAAGGGGTACAGAATTCACCCCTCCACTTT. It codes for CASREGVQNSPLHF.